The source of this TCR beta chain is a study of blood T cell repertoires in COVID-19. The authors' processing: Amplification from reference gene primers served as the basis for estimated nucleated cell counts. Here immunoSEQ multiplex PCR was the method, and the copy in TCRdb shows in-frame clones only, minus some. V, J and clone size are those of that table, while D and trimming were read from the DNA. This table holds approximately 81,000 clones, 85% to 90% found once. The age range of participants was about 18 to 89 years, with residence in under 25 US areas. This CDR3 contains 16 residues. Germline CDR1 and CDR2: KGHDR and SFDVKD. Trimming shortened V by 3 bases and J by 3 bases, and 16 bases separated the two germline ends.

The clonotype originates from a woman between 50 and 59 years old with acute COVID-19. Sequencing was performed on PBMCs or T cells enriched from blood (not recorded which). This chain links TRBV24-1 with TRBJ1-2; D unresolved. Written as DNA, the CDR3 is TGTGCCACCAGTGATCCGAGGTTCGGAGTCTACTATGGCTACACCTTC. Residues: CATSDPRFGVYYGYTF.